This TCR beta chain originates from a study of T cell changes during pregnancy in multiple sclerosis. Looked up from germline, CDR1 is LNHNV and CDR2 is YYDKDF (reference sequence). This CDR3 has 15 amino acids. The junction had 9 bases not matched to a gene; V was cut back by 5 bases and J by 5 bases. Data came from immunoSEQ multiplex PCR; TCRdb stores just in-frame clones and leaves some out. Of fewer than 20,000 clones in the sample, 70% to 90% were seen once. This clone has more than one count but fewer than ten. The specimen was CD8+ T cells from peripheral blood mononuclear cells, collected after pregnancy. The origin of this receptor is a female donor with multiple sclerosis, enrolled in a pregnancy study. The V and J genes are TRBV15 and TRBJ2-7, with TRBD2 identical over 10 bases. The CDR3 DNA is TGTGCCACCAGCTCTCAAGCGGGGGGGCCGGACGAGCAGTACTTC. Its protein is CATSSQAGGPDEQYF.